This is a list of T cell receptor beta chains from one sample in a study of human T cells and chemical hapten exposure. From the RACE reads, TCRdb called clonotypes with MiXCR, one entry per CDR3 protein. The sample carries under 400,000 distinct CDR3 sequences, more than 4.5% recorded once. The sequences come from whole blood, collected in connection with sensitization to the hapten diphenylcyclopropenone (DPC). All receptors derive from a woman aged 50 to 65 with alopecia areata. Some clones in this sample may be carry-over from other donors' samples. CDR3s include the opening cysteine and the closing phenylalanine or tryptophan. The D gene is left open where the match is weak. Clone size is not always given. Where it is, it says once, few, many or a class for expanded clones.

TRBJ1-5	NA	TRBV6-4	NA	TGTGCCAGCAGGACCCTGAGGCAGGGGTTTAGGACCCAGCATTTT	CASRTLRQGFRTQHF
TRBJ2-5	TRBD2	TRBV19	many	TGTGCCAGTAGTATCCAACGGGAGGGACGCGCGACCCAGTACTTC	CASSIQREGRATQYF
TRBJ1-1	TRBD1	TRBV29-1	many	TGCAGCGTTGAAGTGGCACAGGGGACTCTCATGAACACTGAAGCTTTCTTT	CSVEVAQGTLMNTEAFF
TRBJ1-5	NA	TRBV3-1	many	TGTGCCAGCAGCCAAGATGGAGGACAGCCCCAGCATTTT	CASSQDGGQPQHF
TRBJ1-5	NA	TRBV6-2/TRBV6-3	many	TGTGCCAGCAGTTATCAGTTTAATCAGCCCCAGCATTTT	CASSYQFNQPQHF
TRBJ1-1	NA	TRBV6-5	few	TGTGCCAGCAACTCAGTAGGACCGAACACTGAAGCTTTCTTT	CASNSVGPNTEAFF
TRBJ1-1	TRBD1	TRBV12-3/TRBV12-4	few	TGTGCCAGCAACATACAGGGGGCGGGAACTGAAGCTTTCTTT	CASNIQGAGTEAFF
TRBJ1-1	NA	TRBV20-1	NA	TGCAGTGCTAGGGAGGGCAGTCGCATGAACACTGAAGCTTTCTTT	CSAREGSRMNTEAFF
TRBJ2-3	TRBD2	TRBV29-1	many	TGCAGCGTTGGGCTAGCGGGACCTCCCACAGATACGCAGTATTTT	CSVGLAGPPTDTQYF
TRBJ2-1	NA	TRBV29-1	few	TGCAGCGTTGAAGTCCGAGACACCACCCTCTCCTACAATGAGCAGTTCTTC	CSVEVRDTTLSYNEQFF
TRBJ2-6	NA	TRBV5-1	few	TGCGCCAGCAAGTCGGTGTCTGGGGCCAACGTCCTGACTTTC	CASKSVSGANVLTF
TRBJ2-7	TRBD1	TRBV20-1	many	TGCAGTGCCCTGGACAGGGGGTCGTACGAGCAGTACTTC	CSALDRGSYEQYF
TRBJ2-4	NA	TRBV20-1	many	TGCAGTGCCACGGCGGGGGCGGTAGGCATTCAGTACTTC	CSATAGAVGIQYF
TRBJ2-1	TRBD2	TRBV11-2	NA	TGTGCCAGCAGCCCAAGGAGCGGGAGGCCCGACCGGGAGCAGTTCTTC	CASSPRSGRPDREQFF
TRBJ2-1	NA	TRBV5-6	many	TGTGCCAGCAGCTGGGACGTTCACAATGAGCAGTTCTTC	CASSWDVHNEQFF
TRBJ2-1	NA	TRBV7-9	many	TGTGCCAGCAGCTACACAGGGAGCCCCTACAATGAGCAGTTCTTC	CASSYTGSPYNEQFF
TRBJ2-7	NA	TRBV20-1	NA	TGCAGTGCTCGACGAGGGCAAAAGAACGAGCAGTACTTC	CSARRGQKNEQYF
TRBJ2-3	TRBD2	TRBV29-1	NA	TGCAGCGCCGCTCCGGGGCCTGGGCGGGGGGGCACAGATACGCAGTATTTT	CSAAPGPGRGGTDTQYF
TRBJ2-1	NA	TRBV29-1	many	TGCAGCGTTGGCCAAAAGGGGAATGAGCAGTTCTTC	CSVGQKGNEQFF
TRBJ2-3	NA	TRBV5-6	many	TGTGCCAGCAGCGGCAGGCTTGGGGATACGCAGTATTTT	CASSGRLGDTQYF
TRBJ2-1	NA	TRBV6-2/TRBV6-3	NA	TGTGCCAGCAGATCCGGGAGAAAGGAGTTCTTC	CASRSGRKEFF
TRBJ1-2	TRBD1	TRBV6-1	NA	TGTGCCACATTGGGGCCGGGACAGGTAATCGGCTACACCTTC	CATLGPGQVIGYTF
TRBJ1-6	NA	TRBV5-1	few	TGCGCCAGCAGCGGCAGAAGCTCCTATAATTCACCCCTCCACTTT	CASSGRSSYNSPLHF
TRBJ1-5	TRBD1	TRBV19	NA	TGTGCCAGTAGTGAGGAATGGACAGGGGGCATTCAGCCCCAGCATTTT	CASSEEWTGGIQPQHF
TRBJ2-7	NA	TRBV6-6	many	TGTGCCAGCAGTCGAGACAGTCTCCAATACGAGCAGTACTTC	CASSRDSLQYEQYF
TRBJ1-4	NA	TRBV9	many	TGTGCCAGCAGCCCCCTTGGAGGGACGGGTGAAAAACTGTTTTTT	CASSPLGGTGEKLFF
TRBJ2-3	NA	TRBV6-5	many	TGTGCCAGCAGTTACTCGGCGGGAAGGTCAGATACGCAGTATTTT	CASSYSAGRSDTQYF
TRBJ1-5	NA	TRBV21-1	many	TGTGCCACCAAAAGGGGGGGGTGGGCCAATCAGCCCCAGCATTTT	CATKRGGWANQPQHF
TRBJ2-1	TRBD2	TRBV10-2	many	TGCGCCAGCAGTGATAGCGGGACCACCTACAATGAGCAGTTCTTC	CASSDSGTTYNEQFF
TRBJ2-7	TRBD2	TRBV28	few	TGTGCCAGCAGTTTATCGTCCCTAGCGGGAAGAATCTACGAGCAGTACTTC	CASSLSSLAGRIYEQYF
TRBJ1-6	NA	TRBV28	many	TGTGCCACCCGGGGCAGGGCTAATTCACCCCTCCACTTT	CATRGRANSPLHF
TRBJ1-1	TRBD1	TRBV7-9	few	TGTGCCAGCAGGGTGGAACAGGGGACTGAAGCTTTCTTT	CASRVEQGTEAFF
TRBJ1-1	NA	TRBV19	few	TGTGCCAGTAGTCCCGAGCAGCGGCTGAACACTGAAGCTTTCTTT	CASSPEQRLNTEAFF
TRBJ1-1	TRBD1	TRBV24-1	many	TGTGCCACCCCGGGCCCCGGGACAGGGGGCGATTGGACTGAAGCTTTCTTT	CATPGPGTGGDWTEAFF
TRBJ2-1	TRBD2	TRBV30	few	TGTGCGCGTTCTAGCGGGAGCTATGAGCAGTTCTTC	CARSSGSYEQFF